Sequencing of this T cell receptor beta chain was carried out in a study of blood T cell repertoires in COVID-19. Germline V gives CDR1 SGDLS, CDR2 YYNGEE. The ends were cut back, 0 bases at V and 8 bases at J, with 10 bases in the middle. CDR3 size: 13 residues. In the authors' workflow: From reference gene primer amplification, estimates of nucleated cell counts were derived. Generated by immunoSEQ multiplex PCR, the TCRdb table keeps only in-frame clones and is missing some. That table furnishes V, J and clone size, whereas the DNA furnished D and trimming. The sample holds fewer than 350,000 clones, roughly nine tenths seen once. Recruited during active infection, patients (from Seattle) were subsequently followed longitudinally.

V gene TRBV9 combines with J gene TRBJ2-3; no firm D call. This clonotype was sampled from a woman aged 30 to 39 with COVID-19, enrolled during active disease. Sequencing was done on a sample of peripheral blood. The CDR3 here is CASSVGPSATQYF. For the CDR3, the DNA is TGTGCCAGCAGCGTAGGTCCCAGTGCTACGCAGTATTTT.